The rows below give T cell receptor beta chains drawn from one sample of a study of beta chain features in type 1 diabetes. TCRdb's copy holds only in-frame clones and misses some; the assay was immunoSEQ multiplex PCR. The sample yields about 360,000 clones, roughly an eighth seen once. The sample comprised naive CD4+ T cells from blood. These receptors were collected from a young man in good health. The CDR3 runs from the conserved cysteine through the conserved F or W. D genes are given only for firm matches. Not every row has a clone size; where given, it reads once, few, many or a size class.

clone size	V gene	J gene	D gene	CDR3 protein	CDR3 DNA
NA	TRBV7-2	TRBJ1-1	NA	CASSLVTVNTEAFF	TGTGCCAGCAGCTTAGTCACAGTGAACACTGAAGCTTTCTTT
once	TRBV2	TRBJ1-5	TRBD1	CASSMTGPFTPQHF	TGTGCCAGCAGTATGACAGGGCCCTTTACACCCCAGCATTTT
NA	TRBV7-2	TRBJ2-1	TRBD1	CASSLGTGKYNEQFF	TGTGCCAGCAGCTTAGGGACAGGCAAATACAATGAGCAGTTCTTC
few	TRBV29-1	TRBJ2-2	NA	CSAQQASPNTGELFF	TGCAGCGCCCAACAAGCTAGCCCGAACACCGGGGAGCTGTTTTTT
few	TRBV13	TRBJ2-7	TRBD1	CASSSDRSSYEQYF	TGTGCCAGCAGCTCGGACAGGAGCTCCTACGAGCAGTACTTC
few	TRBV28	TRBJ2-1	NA	CASSTGTYNEQFF	TGTGCCAGCAGTACCGGGACCTACAATGAGCAGTTCTTC
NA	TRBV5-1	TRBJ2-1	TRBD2	CATRGLAGVDEQFF	TGCGCCACAAGGGGGTTAGCGGGGGTTGATGAGCAGTTCTTC
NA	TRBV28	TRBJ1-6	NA	CASSLGQGFNSPLHF	TGTGCCAGCAGTTTGGGGCAGGGGTTCAATTCACCCCTCCACTTT
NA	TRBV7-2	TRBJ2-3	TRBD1	CASSLMGQGISDTQYF	TGTGCCAGCAGCTTGATGGGACAGGGGATTAGCGATACGCAGTATTTT
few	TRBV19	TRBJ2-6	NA	CASSPYGGSGANVLTF	TGTGCCAGTAGTCCTTACGGGGGCTCTGGGGCCAACGTCCTGACTTTC
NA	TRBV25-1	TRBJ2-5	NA	CASGSRHQETQYF	TGTGCCAGTGGGAGCAGGCATCAAGAGACCCAGTACTTC
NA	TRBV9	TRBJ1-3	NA	CASRGTGSSGNTIYF	TGTGCCAGCAGAGGAACAGGGTCCTCTGGAAACACCATATATTTT
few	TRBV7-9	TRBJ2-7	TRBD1	CASSKRDRGRGEQYF	TGTGCCAGCAGCAAAAGGGACAGGGGCAGGGGAGAGCAGTACTTC
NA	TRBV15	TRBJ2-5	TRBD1	CATSRDPGQQETQYF	TGTGCCACCAGCAGAGATCCGGGACAGCAAGAGACCCAGTACTTC